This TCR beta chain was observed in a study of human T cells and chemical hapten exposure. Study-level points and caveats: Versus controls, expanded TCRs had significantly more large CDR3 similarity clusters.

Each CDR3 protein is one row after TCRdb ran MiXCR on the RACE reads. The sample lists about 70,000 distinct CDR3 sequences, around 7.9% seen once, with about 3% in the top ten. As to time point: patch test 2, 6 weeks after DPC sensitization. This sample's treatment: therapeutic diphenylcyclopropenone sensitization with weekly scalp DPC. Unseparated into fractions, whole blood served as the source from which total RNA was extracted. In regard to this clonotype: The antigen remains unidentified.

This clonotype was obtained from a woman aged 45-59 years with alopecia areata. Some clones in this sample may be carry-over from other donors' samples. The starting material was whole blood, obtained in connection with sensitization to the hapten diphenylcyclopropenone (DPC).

CDR3 DNA sequence: TGCGCCAGCAGCTTGGAGGTAGCGGGGCAAGATACGCAGTATTTT. Encoded protein: CASSLEVAGQDTQYF. The chain recombines TRBV5-1 with TRBJ2-3; 8 bases agree with TRBD2. V lost 0 bases to trimming and J lost 5 bases; unmatched junction nucleotides: 5. This CDR3 has 15 residues. Germline V gene data show CDR1 as SGHRS and CDR2 as YFSETQ.